One and the same sample provided the 13 T cell receptor beta chains below, sequenced in a study of naive and memory T cell subsets. Notes on the study in general: Especially in CD8 cells, naive repertoires contained a few larger clonotypes, possibly CD45RA-re-expressing memory cells.

The antigens these receptors bind are not known. The beta constant-region primer was an equimolar mix of two oligonucleotides covering TRBC1 and TRBC2. Nested alpha and beta constant-region primers with the SP2 primer drove four PCR rounds on ligated cDNA. MiXCR, run by TCRdb on the UMI-ligation and nested PCR reads, gives a single entry per CDR3 protein. The table includes roughly 97,000 distinct CDR3 sequences, 14% detected once. Sequencing used naive CD8+ T cells from blood. The receptors shown here come from a human donor in good health.

The sample holds many counts of this clonotype. The V call is TRBV27, the J call TRBJ1-1; maybe TRBD1 (5 bases). There are 14 residues in the CDR3. The germline V and J ends were trimmed by 10 bases and 1 base, with 16 bases remaining between them. Germline-derived CDR1 and CDR2 are MNHEY and SMNVEV (reference sequence). The chain's CDR3 is CATRTMGENTEAFF. The CDR3 region has the DNA TGTGCCACTCGGACAATGGGGGAGAACACTGAAGCTTTCTTT.

Ten or more counts support this clonotype. The chain recombines TRBV28 with TRBJ1-2; TRBD1 might be the D (6 bases). Trimming took 5 bases from V and 3 from J, leaving 10 bases between them. The CDR3 has 13 residues. The germline V gene encodes CDR1 MDHEN and CDR2 SYDVKM. CDR3 amino acids: CASSPQGYYGYTF. The CDR3 bases are TGTGCCAGCAGTCCCCAGGGGTACTATGGCTACACCTTC.

The J gene is TRBJ2-2, the V gene TRBV5-6; D may be TRBD1 (5 bases). CDR3 length: 14 amino acids. V shed 1 base and J shed 1 base, with 5 bases lying between them. Per germline, CDR1 SGHDT and CDR2 YYEEEE. The CDR3 bases are TGTGCCAGCAGCTTGACAGGGAACACCGGGGAGCTGTTTTTT. Encoded protein: CASSLTGNTGELFF.

J is TRBJ2-1 and V is TRBV6-2 or TRBV6-3, with 9 bases fitting TRBD2. CDR3 length: 17 residues. Germline V gives CDR1 MNHEY, CDR2 SVGEGT. V was pared by 0 bases and J by 1 base, with 4 bases of the junction left unmatched. CDR3 region: CASSYSKLAGSYNEQFF. The CDR3 nucleotides read TGTGCCAGCAGTTACTCTAAACTAGCGGGTTCCTACAATGAGCAGTTCTTC.

This clonotype was counted a few times. This chain joins TRBV29-1 and TRBJ2-7; TRBD2 might be the D (6 bases). Germline values: CDR1 SQVTM, CDR2 ANQGSEA. The CDR3 spans 11 residues. Deletions cut 5 bases from V and 4 bases from J, with 9 bases between. CDR3 in amino acids: CSVYGGYEQYF. In nucleotides, the CDR3 is TGCAGCGTTTACGGGGGATACGAGCAGTACTTC.

The chain employs TRBV7-9 and TRBJ2-2, with D perhaps matching TRBD1 (5 bases). Trimming shortened V by 0 bases and J by 5 bases, and 13 bases separated the two germline ends. This CDR3 region has 16 residues. The germline CDR1 and CDR2 sequences are SEHNR and FQNEAQ (reference sequence). The CDR3 nucleotides read TGTGCCAGCAGCTTAGCCCCCAGTAAGGGGACCGGGGAGCTGTTTTTT. Encoded protein: CASSLAPSKGTGELFF.

This clonotype was seen a few times. The rearrangement links TRBV25-1 to TRBJ1-2; 7 nucleotides match TRBD1. V shed 4 bases and J 2 bases; nucleotides not matched to a gene: 13. The CDR3 is 17 amino acids. Germline CDR1 is MGHDK and CDR2 is SYGVNS. The CDR3 sequence: CASSGQHETGLNYGYTF. The CDR3 coding sequence is TGTGCCAGCAGTGGGCAGCACGAGACAGGGCTGAACTATGGCTACACCTTC.

This clonotype has just a few counts. The chain carries TRBV4-3 and TRBJ2-1; TRBD2 matches at 10 bases. V was pared by 2 bases and J by 7 bases, with 11 bases of the junction left unmatched. This CDR3 has 17 residues. Germline V gene data show CDR1 as LGHNA and CDR2 as YSLEER. The CDR3 region has the DNA TGCGCCAGCAGCCAACCCGGCCTAGCGGGAGAGGGTAATGAGCAGTTCTTC. This sequence encodes CASSQPGLAGEGNEQFF.

In this sample, this clonotype turned up a few times. The J gene is TRBJ1-1, the V gene TRBV27; possibly TRBD1 for D (5 bases). V gave up 8 bases and J gave up 3 bases, with 10 bases separating them. Germline V gives CDR1 MNHEY, CDR2 SMNVEV (reference sequence). The CDR3 loop spans 12 amino acids. CDR3 loop: CASRDGDTEAFF. In nucleotides, the CDR3 is TGTGCCAGCCGGGACGGCGACACTGAAGCTTTCTTT.

This chain joins TRBV12-3 or TRBV12-4 and TRBJ2-7, with D possibly matching TRBD1 (6 bases). V was trimmed by 4 bases and J by 3 bases, leaving 13 bases between them. CDR3 length equals 14 residues. The CDR3 region is CASSWTVSLYEQYF. The CDR3 nucleotides read TGTGCCAGCAGTTGGACAGTATCCCTCTACGAGCAGTACTTC.

The V call is TRBV4-3, the J call TRBJ2-1; TRBD2 is a possible D gene (6 bases). With 3 bases removed from V and 2 bases from J, the gap between germline ends came to 23 bases. Per germline, CDR1 LGHNA and CDR2 YSLEER. This CDR3 has 19 amino acids. The CDR3 loop is CASSHDALVERVAYNEQFF. In DNA form, the CDR3 reads TGCGCCAGCAGCCACGACGCCTTGGTTGAGCGGGTGGCCTACAATGAGCAGTTCTTC.

The chain has TRBV20-1 and TRBJ2-7; maybe TRBD2 (6 bases). Germline V lookup: CDR1 DFQATT, CDR2 SNEGSKA (reference sequence). With 3 bases removed from V and 4 bases from J, the gap between germline ends came to 16 bases. The CDR3 is 14 amino acids. The CDR3: CSARLSWGEYEQYF. The CDR3 DNA follows: TGCAGTGCTAGGTTGAGTTGGGGGGAATACGAGCAGTACTTC.

The chain recombines TRBV12-3 or TRBV12-4 with TRBJ1-4; 8 bases map to TRBD1. This CDR3 is built from 17 residues. Germline trimming cut 4 bases from V and 7 bases from J; bases unmatched to any gene: 14. This CDR3 reads CASSSPGQAAFGEKLFF. CDR3 DNA: TGTGCCAGCAGTTCGCCGGGACAGGCCGCCTTTGGTGAAAAACTGTTTTTT.